Included here is one TCR beta chain sequence, with context. This CDR3 spans 15 amino acids. Germline CDR1 reads MNHNS; CDR2 reads SASEGT. V dropped 3 bases and J dropped 7; count of bases not matched to a gene: 6. This record belongs to a study of blood T cell repertoires in COVID-19. About the study: The United States, Italy and Spain were the sources of the acute and convalescent COVID-19 samples.

Some clones are missing from TCRdb's copy, which holds only in-frame ones; the method was immunoSEQ multiplex PCR. The sample includes approximately 200,000 clones, 60% to 80% seen only once; the top ten take roughly 17%. Sequencing used peripheral blood. This chain links TRBV6-1 with TRBJ2-1; 10 bases fit TRBD2. The receptor was derived from a man aged 55 to 70 with active or convalescent COVID-19. CDR3: CASSDRGLAWNEQFF. The CDR3 nucleotides are TGTGCCAGCAGTGATAGGGGACTAGCGTGGAATGAGCAGTTCTTC.